Many counts were recorded for the clone carrying this TCR beta chain. Time point specified: healthy volunteer bleed at 2 weeks. Unseparated into fractions, whole blood served as the source from which total RNA was extracted. The sample originates from a study of human T cells and chemical hapten exposure. Individual cDNA molecules each carried unique molecular identifiers attached by the library. TCRdb re-called the RACE reads with MiXCR, one entry per CDR3 protein. There are some 120,000 distinct CDR3 sequences in the sample; 9% to 10% occur only once, and 1.5% to 2% lies in the top ten. Trimming removed 2 bases from V and 4 bases from J, with 6 bases in between. CDR3 size: 13 residues. Germline values: CDR1 MNHEY, CDR2 SMNVEV (reference sequence).

This chain links TRBV27 with TRBJ2-1; D is uncertain. The source material was whole blood. The receptor comes from a male donor in good health. Some clones in this sample may be carry-over from other donors' samples. The CDR3 loop reads CASSLTLYNEQFF. DNA of the CDR3: TGTGCCAGCAGTTTAACCTTATACAATGAGCAGTTCTTC.